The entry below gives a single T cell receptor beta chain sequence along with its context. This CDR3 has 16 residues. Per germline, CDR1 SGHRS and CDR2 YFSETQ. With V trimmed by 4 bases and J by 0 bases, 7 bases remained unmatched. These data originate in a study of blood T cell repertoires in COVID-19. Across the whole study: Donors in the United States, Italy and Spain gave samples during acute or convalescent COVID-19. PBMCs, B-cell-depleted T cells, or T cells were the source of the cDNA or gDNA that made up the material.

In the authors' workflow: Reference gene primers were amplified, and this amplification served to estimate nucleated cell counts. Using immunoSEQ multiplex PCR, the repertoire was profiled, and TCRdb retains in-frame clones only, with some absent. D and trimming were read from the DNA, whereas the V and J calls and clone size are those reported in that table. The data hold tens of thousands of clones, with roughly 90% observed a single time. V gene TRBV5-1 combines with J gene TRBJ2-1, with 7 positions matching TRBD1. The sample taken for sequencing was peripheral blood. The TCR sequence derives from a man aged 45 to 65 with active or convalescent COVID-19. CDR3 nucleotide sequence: TGCGCCAGCAGCCCGAGACAGGGTAGCTCCTACAATGAGCAGTTCTTC. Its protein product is CASSPRQGSSYNEQFF.